The 26 T cell receptor beta chains below all came from one sample that was sequenced in a study of shared clonotypes between healthy human individuals. Using immunoSEQ multiplex PCR, the repertoire was profiled, and TCRdb retains in-frame clones only, with some absent. The sample has about 610,000 clones, 97% seen once. The specimen was naive CD4+ T cells sorted from blood. The subset was: CD45RA+ positively selected. The receptors come from a woman in her thirties in good health.

This clone was observed a single time. The V gene is TRBV7-9, the J gene TRBJ1-2, with D uncertain. Deletions cut 5 bases from V and 8 bases from J, with 18 bases between. The CDR3 has 14 residues. Germline CDR1 is SEHNR and CDR2 is FQNEAQ (reference sequence). CDR3 residues: CASSETLNGGGYTF. CDR3 bases: TGTGCCAGCAGCGAGACACTCAACGGTGGGGGCTACACCTTC.

The genes are TRBV5-1 and TRBJ2-5; TRBD1 or TRBD2 may be the D gene (5 bases each). Per germline, CDR1 SGHRS and CDR2 YFSETQ. The length of the CDR3 is 14 residues. With 5 bases removed from V and 5 bases from J, the gap between germline ends came to 16 bases. CDR3 nucleotide sequence: TGCGCCAGCAGTTTTAGGGCCGAGGGGGAGACCCAGTACTTC. This codes for CASSFRAEGETQYF.

This rearrangement joins TRBV6-5 to TRBJ1-2; 8 bases align to TRBD1. CDR3 length: 15 amino acids. The V gene's germline CDR1 is MNHEY and CDR2 SVGAGI. The V gene end was trimmed by 5 bases and the J gene end by 8 bases; junction bases not matched to a gene: 13. The CDR3 DNA is TGTGCCAGCAGTCCCGGACAGGGCGGGGAGGGGGGCTACACCTTC. This gives the protein CASSPGQGGEGGYTF.

The genes are TRBV28 and TRBJ2-5; perhaps D is TRBD1 or TRBD2 (5 bases each). With the DNA end fitting TRBJ2-7 better, the J assignment may be wrong. This CDR3 has 14 residues. Germline CDR1 reads MDHEN; CDR2 reads SYDVKM. The CDR3 coding sequence is TGTGCCAGCAGTGGGACCGACATCATCGACGAGCAGTACTTC. As protein: CASSGTDIIDEQYF.

As DNA, the CDR3 is TGTGCCAGCAGCCCTAGTCCCGGGACAGGGAAGGGAACCGGGGAGCTGTTTTTT. Amino acids: CASSPSPGTGKGTGELFF. The chain combines TRBV7-3 with TRBJ2-2, with 9 bases aligning to TRBD1. CDR1 is SGHTA and CDR2 is FQGTGA in the germline V gene. V shed 5 bases and J 5 bases; nucleotides not matched to a gene: 15. This CDR3 is built from 18 residues.

This clone has a single count. This rearrangement joins TRBV5-1 to TRBJ2-5; 9 nucleotides align to TRBD2. Trimming removed 5 bases from V and 1 base from J; junction bases left unmatched: 6. The CDR3 sequence is 15 residues long. CDR1 SGHRS and CDR2 YFSETQ come from the germline V gene. The CDR3 protein is CASSETSGFQETQYF. For the CDR3, the DNA is TGCGCCAGCAGTGAGACTAGCGGATTCCAAGAGACCCAGTACTTC.

The chain recombines TRBV19 with TRBJ1-1; D unclear. The CDR3 totals 13 residues. Germline CDR1 reads LNHDA; CDR2 reads SQIVND (reference sequence). V was trimmed by 5 bases and J by 0 bases, leaving 7 bases between them. The CDR3 here is CASSWEMNTEAFF. The CDR3 DNA reads as TGTGCCAGTAGTTGGGAAATGAACACTGAAGCTTTCTTT.

This clone was found once. The chain is built from TRBV7-9 and TRBJ2-2, with TRBD1 as a possible D gene (5 bases). The CDR3 runs to 16 residues. Looked up from germline, CDR1 is SEHNR and CDR2 is FQNEAQ (reference sequence). V lost 5 bases and J 1 base, leaving 14 bases between the germline ends. CDR3 bases: TGTGCCAGCAGCCCCCATCCCCAGGGGAACACCGGGGAGCTGTTTTTT. Encoded protein: CASSPHPQGNTGELFF. Variable domain in full (rest from reference TRBV7-9 and TRBJ2-2): DTGVSQNPRHKITKRGQNVTFRCDPISEHNRLYWYRQTLGQGPEFLTYFQNEAQLEKSRLLSDRFSAERPKGSFSTLEIQRTEQGDSAMYLCASSPHPQGNTGELFFGEGSRLTVL.

This chain joins TRBV7-6 and TRBJ2-3; D might be TRBD1 (5 bases). V lost 1 base, J lost 0 bases, and 17 bases lay in between. The CDR3 extends over 18 amino acids. The germline V gene encodes CDR1 SGHVS and CDR2 FNYEAQ. The CDR3 is CASSLGSSGPPSTDTQYF. The CDR3 nucleotides are TGTGCCAGCAGCTTAGGGTCCTCAGGGCCCCCTAGCACAGATACGCAGTATTTT.

The chain recombines TRBV9 with TRBJ2-1; possible D gene TRBD1, 6 bases. Germline V lookup: CDR1 SGDLS, CDR2 YYNGEE. Trimming removed 4 bases at V and 8 bases at J, with 10 bases between. The CDR3 has 12 amino acids. This CDR3 is CASSIQGHEQFF. The CDR3 DNA sequence: TGTGCCAGCAGCATCCAGGGGCATGAGCAGTTCTTC.

The genes are TRBV7-6 and TRBJ1-2; no definite D call. Trimming removed 1 base at V and 1 base at J, with 16 bases between. The germline V gene encodes CDR1 SGHVS and CDR2 FNYEAQ. This CDR3 region has 17 residues. The CDR3 here is CASSLVPPGSYNYGYTF. The CDR3 DNA reads as TGTGCCAGCAGCTTAGTACCGCCCGGCAGCTATAACTATGGCTACACCTTC. Full variable domain (missing parts from reference TRBV7-6 and TRBJ1-2): GAGVSQSPRYKVTKRGQDVALRCDPISGHVSLYWYRQALGQGPEFLTYFNYEAQQDKSGLPNDRFSAERPEGSISTLTIQRTEQRDSAMYRCASSLVPPGSYNYGYTFGSGTRLTVV.

V usage is TRBV6-1 and J usage is TRBJ2-7, with 9 positions matching TRBD2. CDR3 size: 14 residues. The germline V gene has CDR1 MNHNS and CDR2 SASEGT. Losses at the gene ends were 7 bases for V and 4 bases for J; bases not matched to a gene: 8. The CDR3 here is CASIHPAGGYEQYF. Written as DNA, the CDR3 is TGTGCCAGCATCCACCCAGCGGGGGGATACGAGCAGTACTTC.

The sample holds one count of this clone. CDR3 sequence (DNA): TGTGCCAGCAGGGCCGGGACAGGGGACATCTACGAGCAGTACTTC. Its translation is CASRAGTGDIYEQYF. The chain couples TRBV28 to TRBJ2-7, with 10 nucleotides matching TRBD1. This CDR3 is built from 15 residues. From germline, CDR1 is MDHEN and CDR2 SYDVKM. V lost 6 bases to trimming and J lost 3 bases; unmatched junction nucleotides: 8.

This sequence joins TRBV28 and TRBJ2-7; 14 positions match TRBD2. Trimming at V came to 3 bases and at J to 12 bases, leaving 4 bases not matched to a gene. The V gene's germline CDR1 is MDHEN and CDR2 SYDVKM. This CDR3 has 13 amino acids. CDR3 nucleotides: TGTGCCAGCAGTTTTGGGACTAGCGGGAGACCGTACTTC. Its translation: CASSFGTSGRPYF.

The rearrangement uses TRBV19 and TRBJ2-3, with D perhaps matching TRBD2 (7 bases). The CDR3 consists of 15 residues. Germline V CDR1 and CDR2: LNHDA, SQIVND (reference sequence). Trimming left V 6 bases short and J 3 bases short, with 16 bases between. Here the CDR3 reads CASRPRGALTDTQYF. DNA of the CDR3: TGTGCCAGTAGGCCTCGGGGGGCTTTGACAGATACGCAGTATTTT. Using reference TRBV19 and TRBJ2-3 for the parts outside the CDR3, the full variable domain is DGGITQSPKYLFRKEGQNVTLSCEQNLNHDAMYWYRQDPGQGLRLIYYSQIVNDFQKGDIAEGYSVSREKKESFPLTVTSAQKNPTAFYLCASRPRGALTDTQYFGPGTRLTVL.

The chain uses TRBV5-8 and TRBJ2-3; the match to TRBD2 covers 10 bases. The CDR3 runs 16 residues. Germline values: CDR1 SGHTS, CDR2 YDEGEE. After removal of 4 bases from V and 4 bases from J, the junction contained 9 bases not matched to a gene. This CDR3 reads CASSRGLAGDADTQYF. DNA for the CDR3: TGTGCCAGCAGCCGGGGGCTAGCGGGAGACGCAGATACGCAGTATTTT.

This rearrangement joins TRBV28 to TRBJ2-7; D is ambiguous. The CDR3 covers 16 residues. Per the germline V gene, CDR1 is MDHEN and CDR2 is SYDVKM. The V end was cut by 3 bases, the J end by 0 bases, with 15 bases between. The CDR3 nucleotides are TGTGCCAGCAGTTTGAACCGACAAGGGCTCTCCTACGAGCAGTACTTC. Protein sequence: CASSLNRQGLSYEQYF.

This clone has only one observation. The chain is built from TRBV18 and TRBJ2-3; tentatively, D is TRBD2 (6 bases). Trimming removed 4 bases at V and 0 bases at J, with 11 bases between. This CDR3 spans 15 amino acids. CDR1 is KGHSH, CDR2 LQKENI, per germline. The CDR3 spells CASSRAGLSTDTQYF. The DNA for the CDR3 is TGTGCCAGCTCACGAGCGGGCCTTAGCACAGATACGCAGTATTTT. The full variable domain, completed using reference TRBV18 and TRBJ2-3, is NAGVMQNPRHLVRRRGQEARLRCSPMKGHSHVYWYRQLPEEGLKFMVYLQKENIIDESGMPKERFSAEFPKEGPSILRIQQVVRGDSAAYFCASSRAGLSTDTQYFGPGTRLTVL.

The chain couples TRBV5-1 to TRBJ2-1; D is perhaps TRBD2 (5 bases). Germline loops: CDR1 SGHRS, CDR2 YFSETQ. The V end lost 1 base, the J end lost 12 bases, and 14 bases lay between the germline ends. CDR3 length: 13 residues. The CDR3 region has the DNA TGCGCCAGCAGCTTGTATGTAGGAGAGGGGCAGTTCTTC. It is translated as CASSLYVGEGQFF. The full variable domain, with the rest looked up from reference TRBV5-1 and TRBJ2-1, is KAGVTQTPRYLIKTRGQQVTLSCSPISGHRSVSWYQQTPGQGLQFLFEYFSETQRNKGNFPGRFSGRQFSNSRSEMNVSTLELGDSALYLCASSLYVGEGQFFGPGTRLTVL.

The chain carries TRBV28 and TRBJ2-1, with D possibly called TRBD1 or TRBD2 (5 bases each). The CDR3 runs 16 residues. Trimming left V 5 bases short and J 7 bases short, with 21 bases between. Germline CDR1 reads MDHEN; CDR2 reads SYDVKM. CDR3 amino acids: CASSLPWGRVRNEQFF. CDR3 DNA: TGTGCCAGCAGTCTCCCTTGGGGGAGAGTCAGGAATGAGCAGTTCTTC. The entire variable domain, with the rest obtained from reference TRBV28 and TRBJ2-1, is as follows: DVKVTQSSRYLVKRTGEKVFLECVQDMDHENMFWYRQDPGLGLRLIYFSYDVKMKEKGDIPEGYSVSREKKERFSLILESASTNQTSMYLCASSLPWGRVRNEQFFGPGTRLTVL.

The J gene is TRBJ2-5, the V gene TRBV28, with D hard to call. CDR1 is MDHEN, CDR2 SYDVKM, per germline. V was pared by 3 bases and J by 5 bases, with 7 bases between. This CDR3 has 12 residues. CDR3 sequence reads: CASSFSAETQYF. The CDR3, as DNA: TGTGCCAGCAGTTTTTCGGCGGAGACCCAGTACTTC.

This sequence joins TRBV5-1 and TRBJ2-3, with 9 bases lining up with TRBD2. The CDR3 consists of 15 residues. V was pared by 4 bases and J by 3 bases, with 6 bases of the junction left unmatched. Germline V CDR1 and CDR2: SGHRS, YFSETQ. The chain's CDR3 is CASSLGLAKTDTQYF. As DNA, the CDR3 is TGCGCCAGCAGCCTTGGACTAGCGAAAACAGATACGCAGTATTTT. The full variable domain, with the rest looked up from reference TRBV5-1 and TRBJ2-3, is KAGVTQTPRYLIKTRGQQVTLSCSPISGHRSVSWYQQTPGQGLQFLFEYFSETQRNKGNFPGRFSGRQFSNSRSEMNVSTLELGDSALYLCASSLGLAKTDTQYFGPGTRLTVL.

The J gene is TRBJ2-5, the V gene TRBV5-4; 13 nucleotides agree with TRBD2. This CDR3 contains 16 residues. The germline CDR1 and CDR2 sequences are SGHNT and YYREEE (reference sequence). V lost 3 bases, J lost 1 base, and 3 bases stayed unmatched. The DNA for the CDR3 is TGTGCCAGCAGCTGGGGACTAGCGGGGCCCCAAGAGACCCAGTACTTC. It specifies CASSWGLAGPQETQYF.

The chain links TRBV11-2 to TRBJ2-1; D may be TRBD1 (6 bases). Germline V gene lookup returns CDR1 SGHAT and CDR2 FQNNGV. The V end lost 4 bases, the J end lost 7 bases, and 14 bases lay between the germline ends. The CDR3 runs 14 residues. CDR3 in amino acids: CASSSRQVINEQFF. The CDR3 nucleotides read TGTGCCAGCAGCTCGCGACAGGTCATAAATGAGCAGTTCTTC.

The chain links TRBV7-9 to TRBJ1-1; possibly TRBD1 for D (5 bases). Germline V gives CDR1 SEHNR, CDR2 FQNEAQ (reference sequence). The CDR3 length is 13 residues. V lost 0 bases and J 4 bases, leaving 6 bases between the germline ends. The CDR3 loop is CASSLAGPTEAFF. The CDR3 nucleotides are TGTGCCAGCAGCTTAGCGGGGCCCACTGAAGCTTTCTTT.

The V call is TRBV7-6, the J call TRBJ2-7, with a possible D match to TRBD1 (5 bases). Between the trimmed V and J ends, which lost 3 bases and 3 bases, there was a span of 15 bases. The CDR3 totals 15 residues. The germline V gene has CDR1 SGHVS and CDR2 FNYEAQ. The CDR3: CASSLIQGRDYEQYF. CDR3 coding DNA: TGTGCCAGCAGCTTGATTCAGGGCAGGGACTACGAGCAGTACTTC.